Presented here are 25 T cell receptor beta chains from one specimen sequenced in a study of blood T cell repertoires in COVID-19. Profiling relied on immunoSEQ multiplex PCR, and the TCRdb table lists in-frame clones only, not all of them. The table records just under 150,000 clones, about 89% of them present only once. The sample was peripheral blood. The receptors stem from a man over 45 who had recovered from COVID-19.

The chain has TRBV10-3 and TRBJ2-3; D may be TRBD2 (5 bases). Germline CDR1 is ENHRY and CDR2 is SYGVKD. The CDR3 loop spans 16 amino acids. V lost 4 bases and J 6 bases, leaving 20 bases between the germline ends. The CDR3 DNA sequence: TGTGCCATCAGTGTCCGGGATTCCGACGCTACCGATACGCAGTATTTT. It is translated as CAISVRDSDATDTQYF.

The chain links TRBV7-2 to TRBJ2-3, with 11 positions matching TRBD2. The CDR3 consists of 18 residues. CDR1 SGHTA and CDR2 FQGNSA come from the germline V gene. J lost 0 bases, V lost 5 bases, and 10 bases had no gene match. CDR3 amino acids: CASSTIAGGYLSTDTQYF. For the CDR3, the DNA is TGTGCCAGCAGCACCATAGCGGGGGGGTACCTCAGCACAGATACGCAGTATTTT.

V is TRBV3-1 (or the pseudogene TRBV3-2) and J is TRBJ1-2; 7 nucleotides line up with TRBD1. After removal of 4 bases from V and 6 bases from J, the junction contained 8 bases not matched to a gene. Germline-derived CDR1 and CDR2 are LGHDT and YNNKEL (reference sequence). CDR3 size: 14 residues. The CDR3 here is CASSLPGQADGYTF. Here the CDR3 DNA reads TGTGCCAGCAGCCTTCCTGGACAGGCCGATGGCTACACCTTC.

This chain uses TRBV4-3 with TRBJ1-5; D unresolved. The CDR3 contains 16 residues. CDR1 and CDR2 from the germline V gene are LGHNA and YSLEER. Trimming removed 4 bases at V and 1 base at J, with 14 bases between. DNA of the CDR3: TGCGCCAGCAGCCCAGCGTGGATTACAAGCAATCAGCCCCAGCATTTT. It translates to CASSPAWITSNQPQHF.

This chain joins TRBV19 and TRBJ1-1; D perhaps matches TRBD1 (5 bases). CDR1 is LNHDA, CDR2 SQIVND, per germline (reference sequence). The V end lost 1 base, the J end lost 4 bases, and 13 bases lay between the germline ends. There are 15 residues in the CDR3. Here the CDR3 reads CASSIVAGQGTEAFF. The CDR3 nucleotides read TGTGCCAGTAGTATAGTGGCAGGGCAGGGCACTGAAGCTTTCTTT.

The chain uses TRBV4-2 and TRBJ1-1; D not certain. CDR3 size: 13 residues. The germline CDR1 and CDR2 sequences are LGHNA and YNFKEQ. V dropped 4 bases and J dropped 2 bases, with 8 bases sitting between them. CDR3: CASSLHRNTEAFF. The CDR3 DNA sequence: TGTGCCAGCAGCCTTCATAGAAACACTGAAGCTTTCTTT.

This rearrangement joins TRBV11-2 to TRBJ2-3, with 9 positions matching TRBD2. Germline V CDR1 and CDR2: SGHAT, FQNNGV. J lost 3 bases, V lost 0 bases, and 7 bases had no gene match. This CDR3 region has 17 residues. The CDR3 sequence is CASSLDASAGGTDTQYF. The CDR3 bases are TGTGCCAGCAGCTTAGATGCATCAGCGGGGGGTACAGATACGCAGTATTTT.

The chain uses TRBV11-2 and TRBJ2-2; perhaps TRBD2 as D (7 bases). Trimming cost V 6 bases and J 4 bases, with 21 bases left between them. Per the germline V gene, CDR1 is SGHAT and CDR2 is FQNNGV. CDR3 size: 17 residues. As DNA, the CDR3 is TGTGCCAGCAGTGAGGGGGGGGTCCGTGAGGGCACCGGGGAGCTGTTTTTT. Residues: CASSEGGVREGTGELFF.

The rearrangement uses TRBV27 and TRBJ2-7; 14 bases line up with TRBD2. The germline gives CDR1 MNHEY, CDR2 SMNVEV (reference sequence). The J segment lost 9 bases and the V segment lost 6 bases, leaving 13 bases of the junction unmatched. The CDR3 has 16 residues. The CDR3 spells CASSLAGTSGGARQYF. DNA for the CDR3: TGTGCCAGCAGCCTGGCAGGGACTAGCGGGGGAGCAAGGCAGTACTTC.

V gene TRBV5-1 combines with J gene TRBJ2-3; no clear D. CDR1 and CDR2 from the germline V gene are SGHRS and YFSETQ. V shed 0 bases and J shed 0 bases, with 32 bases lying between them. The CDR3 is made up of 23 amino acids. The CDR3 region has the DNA TGCGCCAGCAGCTTGGGACCCTACGTCTCCCCTCAGTCCCGCGGATTAAGCACAGATACGCAGTATTTT. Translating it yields CASSLGPYVSPQSRGLSTDTQYF.

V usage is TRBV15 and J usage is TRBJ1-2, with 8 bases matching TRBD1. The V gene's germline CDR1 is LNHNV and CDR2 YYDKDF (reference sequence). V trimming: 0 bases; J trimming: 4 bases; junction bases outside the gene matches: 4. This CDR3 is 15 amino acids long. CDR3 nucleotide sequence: TGTGCCACCAGCAGAGAACAGGGGGGAGCCTATGGCTACACCTTC. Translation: CATSREQGGAYGYTF.

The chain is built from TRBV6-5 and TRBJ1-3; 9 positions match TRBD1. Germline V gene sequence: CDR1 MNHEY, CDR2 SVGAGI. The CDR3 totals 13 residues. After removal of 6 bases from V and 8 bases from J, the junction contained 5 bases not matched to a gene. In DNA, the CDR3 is TGTGCCAGCAGCGGACAGGGGACCGACACCATATATTTT. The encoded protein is CASSGQGTDTIYF.

This CDR3 is CASSDFGDTQYF. CDR3 DNA sequence: TGTGCCAGCAGTGACTTCGGGGATACGCAGTATTTT. This chain joins TRBV6-4 and TRBJ2-3; D is undetermined. Germline V lookup: CDR1 MRHNA, CDR2 SNTAGT. Trimming removed 1 base at V and 6 bases at J, with 5 bases between. This CDR3 has 12 residues.

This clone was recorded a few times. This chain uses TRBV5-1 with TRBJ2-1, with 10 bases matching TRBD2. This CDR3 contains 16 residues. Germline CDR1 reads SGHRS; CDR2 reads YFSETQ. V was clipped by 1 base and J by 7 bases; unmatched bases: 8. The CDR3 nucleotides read TGCGCCAGCAGCTTGAGATCTAGCGGGGGAGGAAATGAGCAGTTCTTC. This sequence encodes CASSLRSSGGGNEQFF.

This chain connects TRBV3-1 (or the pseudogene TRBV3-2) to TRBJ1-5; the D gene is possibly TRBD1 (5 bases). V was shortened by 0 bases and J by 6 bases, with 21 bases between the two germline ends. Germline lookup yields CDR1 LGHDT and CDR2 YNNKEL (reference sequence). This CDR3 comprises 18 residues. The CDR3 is CASSQDPDRPLPSQPQHF. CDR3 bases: TGTGCCAGCAGCCAAGATCCAGACAGACCACTTCCAAGTCAGCCCCAGCATTTT.

In DNA, the CDR3 is TGCGCCAGCAGCTTATTACAGGGCTGGGGCACAGATACGCAGTATTTT. This encodes CASSLLQGWGTDTQYF. V and J are TRBV5-1 and TRBJ2-3; TRBD1 is a possible D gene (6 bases). This CDR3 spans 16 amino acids. Trimming took off 2 bases at V and 1 base at J, with 14 bases between the two ends. Germline V CDR1 and CDR2: SGHRS, YFSETQ.

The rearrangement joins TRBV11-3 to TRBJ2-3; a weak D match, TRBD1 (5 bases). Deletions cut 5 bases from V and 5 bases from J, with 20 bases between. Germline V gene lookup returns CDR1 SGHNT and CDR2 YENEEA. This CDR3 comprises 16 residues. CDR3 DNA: TGTGCCAGCAGCCGAAGGAAGGGTGCTCAGGGAGATACGCAGTATTTT. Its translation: CASSRRKGAQGDTQYF. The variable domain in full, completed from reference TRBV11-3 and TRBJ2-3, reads EAGVVQSPRYKIIEKKQPVAFWCNPISGHNTLYWYLQNLGQGPELLIRYENEEAVDDSQLPKDRFSAERLKGVDSTLKIQPAELGDSAVYLCASSRRKGAQGDTQYFGPGTRLTVL.

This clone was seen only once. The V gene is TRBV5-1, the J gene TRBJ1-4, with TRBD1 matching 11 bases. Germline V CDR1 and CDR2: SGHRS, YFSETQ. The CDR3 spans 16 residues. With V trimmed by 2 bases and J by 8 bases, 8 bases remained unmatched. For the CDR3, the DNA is TGCGCCAGCAGCTTCCTAGGACAGGGGGCGGAGGAAAAACTGTTTTTT. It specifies CASSFLGQGAEEKLFF.

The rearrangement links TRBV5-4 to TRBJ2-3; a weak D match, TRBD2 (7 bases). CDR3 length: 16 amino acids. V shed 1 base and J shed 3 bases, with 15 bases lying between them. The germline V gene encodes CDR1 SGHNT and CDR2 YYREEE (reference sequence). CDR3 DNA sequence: TGTGCCAGCAGCTTGATGGGGGGGGGCCAAACAGATACGCAGTATTTT. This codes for CASSLMGGGQTDTQYF.

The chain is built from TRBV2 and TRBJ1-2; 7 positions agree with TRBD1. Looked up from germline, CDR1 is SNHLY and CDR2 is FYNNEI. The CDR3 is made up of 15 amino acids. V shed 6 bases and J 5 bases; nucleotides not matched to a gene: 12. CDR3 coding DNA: TGTGCCAGCAGGGGACAGCTGGTCAAAGGTTATGGCTACACCTTC. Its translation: CASRGQLVKGYGYTF. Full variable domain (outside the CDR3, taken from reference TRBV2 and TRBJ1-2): EPEVTQTPSHQVTQMGQEVILRCVPISNHLYFYWYRQILGQKVEFLVSFYNNEISEKSEIFDDQFSVERPDGSNFTLKIRSTKLEDSAMYFCASRGQLVKGYGYTFGSGTRLTVV.

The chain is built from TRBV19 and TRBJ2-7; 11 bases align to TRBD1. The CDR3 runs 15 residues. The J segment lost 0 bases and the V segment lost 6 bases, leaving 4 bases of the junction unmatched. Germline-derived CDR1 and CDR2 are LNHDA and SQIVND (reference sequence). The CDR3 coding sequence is TGTGCCAGTAGCCACGGACAGGGGGCCTCCTACGAGCAGTACTTC. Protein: CASSHGQGASYEQYF.

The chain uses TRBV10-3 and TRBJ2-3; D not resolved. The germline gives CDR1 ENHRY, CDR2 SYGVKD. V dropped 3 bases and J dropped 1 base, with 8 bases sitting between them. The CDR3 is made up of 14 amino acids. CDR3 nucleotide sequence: TGTGCCATCAGTGATACCCGCGGCACAGATACGCAGTATTTT. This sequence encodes CAISDTRGTDTQYF.

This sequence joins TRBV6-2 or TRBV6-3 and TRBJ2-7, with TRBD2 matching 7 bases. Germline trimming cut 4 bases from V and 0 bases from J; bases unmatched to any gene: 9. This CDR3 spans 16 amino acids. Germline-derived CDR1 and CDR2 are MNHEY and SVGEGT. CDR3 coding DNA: TGTGCCAGCAGTTCCCTTTGGGGAGGGAGCTCCTACGAGCAGTACTTC. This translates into CASSSLWGGSSYEQYF.

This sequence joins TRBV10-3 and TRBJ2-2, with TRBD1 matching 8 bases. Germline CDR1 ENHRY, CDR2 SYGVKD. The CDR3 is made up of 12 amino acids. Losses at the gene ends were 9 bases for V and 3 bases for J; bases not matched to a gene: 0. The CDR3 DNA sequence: TGTGCCATACAGGGGGACACCGGGGAGCTGTTTTTT. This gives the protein CAIQGDTGELFF.

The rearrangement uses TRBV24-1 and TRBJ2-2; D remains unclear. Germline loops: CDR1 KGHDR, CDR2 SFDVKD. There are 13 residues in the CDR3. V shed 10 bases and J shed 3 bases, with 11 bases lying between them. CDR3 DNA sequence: TGTGCCACGGCTCACACGCACACCGGGGAGCTGTTTTTT. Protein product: CATAHTHTGELFF.